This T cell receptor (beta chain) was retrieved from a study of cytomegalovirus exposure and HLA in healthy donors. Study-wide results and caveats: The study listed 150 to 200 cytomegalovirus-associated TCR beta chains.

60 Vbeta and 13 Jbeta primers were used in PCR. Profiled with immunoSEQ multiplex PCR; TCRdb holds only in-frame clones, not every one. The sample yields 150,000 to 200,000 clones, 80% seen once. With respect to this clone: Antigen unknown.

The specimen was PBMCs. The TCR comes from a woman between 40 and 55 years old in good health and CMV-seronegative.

The chain's CDR3 is CSTSVGRTGNTEAFF. The CDR3 nucleotides read TGCAGCACCTCGGTAGGAAGGACAGGGAACACTGAAGCTTTCTTT. The chain carries TRBV29-1 and TRBJ1-1; 7 positions match TRBD1. The junction had 13 bases not matched to a gene; V was cut back by 8 bases and J by 1 base. Germline V lookup: CDR1 SQVTM, CDR2 ANQGSEA. The CDR3 is 15 amino acids.